Shown below are 19 T cell receptor beta chains from a single sample sequenced in a study of CD8+ T cells in alopecia areata. The sequencing template was cDNA reverse transcribed from extracted RNA. Measured with immunoSEQ multiplex PCR; TCRdb has only the in-frame clones, and not every one. The repertoire holds approximately 160,000 clones, with about 60% as singletons. Treatment given: oral pan-JAK inhibitor, 5-10 mg twice daily. Sequenced here: CD4+ T cells sorted from blood, sampled at week 24, from a patient treated with tofacitinib. Receptors originate from a human donor with alopecia areata.

This chain links TRBV11-1 with TRBJ2-3; 10 bases match TRBD2. V lost 6 bases and J lost 3; bases outside the gene matches: 9. The length of the CDR3 is 16 residues. Germline V CDR1 and CDR2: SGHAT, FQDESV (reference sequence). The DNA for the CDR3 is TGTGCCAGCAGGGTCAGCGGGGGGGCACCGACAGATACGCAGTATTTT. Translation: CASRVSGGAPTDTQYF. The full variable domain, its missing parts supplied by reference TRBV11-1 and TRBJ2-3, is EAEVAQSPRYKITEKSQAVAFWCDPISGHATLYWYRQILGQGPELLVQFQDESVVDDSQLPKDRFSAERLKGVDSTLKIQPAELGDSAMYLCASRVSGGAPTDTQYFGPGTRLTVL.

J is TRBJ1-1 and V is TRBV7-9; D is possibly TRBD1 (5 bases). Germline assignment: CDR1 SEHNR and CDR2 FQNEAQ (reference sequence). V dropped 7 bases and J dropped 10 bases, with 16 bases sitting between them. The CDR3 totals 12 residues. The CDR3 here is CASTPRGVRAFF. In nucleotides, the CDR3 is TGTGCCAGCACCCCTCGGGGGGTGAGAGCTTTCTTT.

The gene calls are TRBV15 and TRBJ1-1; D is undetermined. V was shortened by 4 bases and J by 4 bases, with 10 bases between the two germline ends. The CDR3 totals 13 residues. Germline CDR1 is LNHNV and CDR2 is YYDKDF (reference sequence). This chain's CDR3 is CATSTRMGTEAFF. As DNA, the CDR3 is TGTGCCACCAGCACCCGTATGGGCACTGAAGCTTTCTTT.

The chain is built from TRBV7-8 and TRBJ2-7, with 9 bases lining up with TRBD1. This CDR3 comprises 17 residues. With 1 base clipped from V and 4 bases from J, the junction kept 11 bases outside the gene matches. Germline-derived CDR1 and CDR2 are SGHVS and FQNEAQ. The CDR3 region is CASSLVGQGFWKYEQYF. The CDR3 nucleotides are TGTGCCAGCAGCTTAGTGGGACAGGGATTTTGGAAGTACGAGCAGTACTTC.

This clone was seen only a few times. The chain recombines TRBV10-3 with TRBJ1-4; D unresolved. Germline lookup yields CDR1 ENHRY and CDR2 SYGVKD. Trimming left V 2 bases short and J 3 bases short, with 7 bases between. The CDR3 has 14 amino acids. DNA of the CDR3: TGTGCCATCAGTGAGGGGATGGCTAATGAAAAACTGTTTTTT. Translating it yields CAISEGMANEKLFF.

The chain joins TRBV2 to TRBJ1-1; tentative D call: TRBD1 (5 bases). The CDR3 sequence is 13 residues long. Germline V gene data show CDR1 as SNHLY and CDR2 as FYNNEI. V lost 6 bases and J 5 bases, leaving 13 bases between the germline ends. For the CDR3, the DNA is TGTGCCAGCAGCGCTCAGGGTAGGACTGAAGCTTTCTTT. Protein: CASSAQGRTEAFF.

Many counts were recorded for this clone. This chain connects TRBV4-1 to TRBJ2-4; D not resolved. This CDR3 region has 17 residues. V gave up 1 base and J gave up 0 bases, with 13 bases separating them. The germline V gene has CDR1 MGHRA and CDR2 YSYEKL. The CDR3 DNA reads TGCGCCAGCAGCCAAGGGTATGGTCGGCTAGCCAAAAACATTCAGTACTTC. It translates to CASSQGYGRLAKNIQYF.

This sequence joins TRBV6-6 and TRBJ1-5, with D unresolved. Trimming pared 2 bases from V and 2 bases from J, leaving 7 bases between. CDR1 is MNHNY and CDR2 is SVGAGI in the germline V gene (reference sequence). The CDR3 runs to 14 residues. CDR3 in DNA: TGTGCCAGCAGTTACGATGTGGGCAATCAGCCCCAGCATTTT. It translates to CASSYDVGNQPQHF.

This clone has only a few counts. The CDR3 nucleotides are TGTGCCAGCAGCTTAGACCCCAAATCGAACACTGAAGCTTTCTTT. This encodes CASSLDPKSNTEAFF. The chain recombines TRBV7-9 with TRBJ1-1, with D hard to call. V was clipped by 1 base and J by 1 base, with 10 bases between them. This CDR3 spans 15 amino acids. CDR1 and CDR2 (germline): SEHNR, FQNEAQ (reference sequence).

The CDR3 nucleotides are TGTGCCAGCTCGCGACAGGGAACGAACACCGGGGAGCTGTTTTTT. Translation gives CASSRQGTNTGELFF. This sequence joins TRBV18 and TRBJ2-2; 7 nucleotides line up with TRBD1. V dropped 6 bases and J dropped 0; count of bases not matched to a gene: 4. The germline V gene encodes CDR1 KGHSH and CDR2 LQKENI. The CDR3 extends over 15 amino acids.

The chain carries TRBV29-1 and TRBJ2-5; D gene unclear. Trimming pared 4 bases from V and 2 bases from J, leaving 11 bases between. The CDR3 loop spans 13 amino acids. Germline V gene sequence: CDR1 SQVTM, CDR2 ANQGSEA. The CDR3 DNA follows: TGCAGCGTTGCCGACGGGCGGCAAGAGACCCAGTACTTC. Translated, it gives CSVADGRQETQYF.

The rearrangement links TRBV30 to TRBJ1-2, with D tentatively TRBD1 (6 bases). V dropped 3 bases and J dropped 4 bases, with 15 bases sitting between them. The CDR3 extends over 14 amino acids. In germline, CDR1 is GTSNPN, CDR2 SVGIG (reference sequence). Here the CDR3 reads CAWSGPEGGYGYTF. The CDR3 DNA reads TGTGCCTGGAGCGGCCCGGAGGGGGGCTATGGCTACACCTTC. The full variable domain, completed using reference TRBV30 and TRBJ1-2, is SQTIHQWPATLVQPVGSPLSLECTVEGTSNPNLYWYRQAAGRGLQLLFYSVGIGQISSEVPQNLSASRPQDRQFILSSKKLLLSDSGFYLCAWSGPEGGYGYTFGSGTRLTVV.

This clone was recorded at least ten times. The chain joins TRBV2 to TRBJ1-5; D gene ambiguous. Trimming cost V 0 bases and J 0 bases, with 12 bases left between them. The germline V gene has CDR1 SNHLY and CDR2 FYNNEI. This CDR3 has 17 residues. CDR3 protein: CASSEAYGLYSNQPQHF. CDR3 nucleotides: TGTGCCAGCAGTGAAGCGTATGGGTTATATAGCAATCAGCCCCAGCATTTT.

This chain joins TRBV27 and TRBJ2-4, with TRBD1 matching 9 bases. This CDR3 contains 14 residues. Germline CDR1 MNHEY, CDR2 SMNVEV (reference sequence). After removal of 5 bases from V and 6 bases from J, the junction contained 5 bases not matched to a gene. The CDR3 nucleotides read TGTGCCAGCAGTGAGACAGGGGGTAGAAACATTCAGTACTTC. Protein: CASSETGGRNIQYF.

The J gene is TRBJ2-1, the V gene TRBV5-6, with D perhaps matching TRBD1 (6 bases). The CDR3 covers 15 residues. Trimming cost V 2 bases and J 6 bases, with 15 bases left between them. CDR1 is SGHDT and CDR2 is YYEEEE in the germline V gene. In nucleotides, the CDR3 is TGTGCCAGCAGCTTTACAGGGACCCGCCTCAATGAGCAGTTCTTC. It encodes CASSFTGTRLNEQFF.

The chain recombines TRBV9 with TRBJ1-5; 7 bases match TRBD1. The CDR3 totals 14 residues. CDR1 and CDR2 (germline): SGDLS, YYNGEE. The V and J ends lost 0 bases and 5 bases, in that order; junction bases with no gene match: 2. CDR3 amino acids: CASSVATGDQPQHF. CDR3 sequence (DNA): TGTGCCAGCAGCGTAGCTACAGGGGATCAGCCCCAGCATTTT.

This rearrangement joins TRBV6-5 to TRBJ2-5; D not certain. The CDR3 has 12 residues. V lost 5 bases and J 9 bases, leaving 13 bases between the germline ends. Germline V gene sequence: CDR1 MNHEY, CDR2 SVGAGI. CDR3 residues: CASSRRTVPQYF. CDR3 nucleotide sequence: TGTGCCAGCAGTCGCAGGACGGTCCCCCAGTACTTC.

This chain joins TRBV29-1 and TRBJ1-1, with D unclear. The V and J ends lost 4 bases and 2 bases respectively, with 17 bases between them. Germline CDR1 reads SQVTM; CDR2 reads ANQGSEA. This CDR3 contains 15 residues. The CDR3 here is CSVGPDSTINTEAFF. In DNA, the CDR3 is TGCAGCGTTGGTCCCGATTCGACAATAAACACTGAAGCTTTCTTT.

The rearrangement joins TRBV6-6 to TRBJ1-5; tentatively, D is TRBD1 (6 bases). From germline, CDR1 is MNHNY and CDR2 SVGAGI (reference sequence). This CDR3 comprises 15 residues. V was trimmed by 5 bases and J by 0 bases, leaving 11 bases between them. The CDR3 sequence: CASSPDRNSNQPQHF. CDR3 DNA sequence: TGTGCCAGCAGTCCCGACAGGAATAGCAATCAGCCCCAGCATTTT.